Described below is a single TCR beta chain sequence and its context. Per the germline V gene, CDR1 is MDHEN and CDR2 is SYDVKM. This CDR3 is built from 15 residues. The V end lost 1 base, the J end lost 0 bases, and 4 bases lay between the germline ends. This sample stems from a study of blood T cell repertoires in COVID-19. At the level of the study: Sources were T cells, B-cell-depleted T cells, or PBMCs; the material itself was cDNA or gDNA.

Generated by immunoSEQ multiplex PCR, the TCRdb table keeps only in-frame clones and is missing some. The table records 200,000 or so clones, 70% to 90% of them present only once. This clonotype was obtained from a man aged 45-60 years who had recovered from COVID-19. Sequenced material: peripheral blood. The chain carries TRBV28 and TRBJ2-6, with D hard to call. For the CDR3, the DNA is TGTGCCAGCAGTTTATTCGGCTCTGGGGCCAACGTCCTGACTTTC. It encodes CASSLFGSGANVLTF.